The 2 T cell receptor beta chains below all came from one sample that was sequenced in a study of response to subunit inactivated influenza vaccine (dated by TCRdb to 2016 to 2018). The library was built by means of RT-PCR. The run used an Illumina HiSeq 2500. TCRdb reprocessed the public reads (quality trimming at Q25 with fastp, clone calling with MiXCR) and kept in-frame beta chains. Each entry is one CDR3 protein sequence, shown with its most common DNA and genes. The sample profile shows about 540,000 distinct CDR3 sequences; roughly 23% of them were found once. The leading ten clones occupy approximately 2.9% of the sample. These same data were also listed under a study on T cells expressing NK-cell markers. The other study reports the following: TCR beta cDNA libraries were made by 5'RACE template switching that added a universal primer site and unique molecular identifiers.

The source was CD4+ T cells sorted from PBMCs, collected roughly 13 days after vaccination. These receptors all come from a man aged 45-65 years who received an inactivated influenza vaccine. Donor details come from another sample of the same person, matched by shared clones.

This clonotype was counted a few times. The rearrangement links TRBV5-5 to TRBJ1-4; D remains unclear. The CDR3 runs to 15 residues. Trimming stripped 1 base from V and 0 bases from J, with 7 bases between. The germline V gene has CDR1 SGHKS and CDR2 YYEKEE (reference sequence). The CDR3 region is CASSLFGPTNEKLFF. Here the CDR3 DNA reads TGTGCCAGCAGCTTGTTCGGTCCAACTAATGAAAAACTGTTTTTT.

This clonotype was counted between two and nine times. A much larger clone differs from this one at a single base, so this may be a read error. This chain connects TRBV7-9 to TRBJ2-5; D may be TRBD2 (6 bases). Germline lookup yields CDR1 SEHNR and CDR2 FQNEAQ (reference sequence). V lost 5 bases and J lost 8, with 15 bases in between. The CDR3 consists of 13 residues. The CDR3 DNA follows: TGTGCCAGCAGCACGGGGTCGGGAGACACCCAGTACTTC. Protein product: CASSTGSGDTQYF.